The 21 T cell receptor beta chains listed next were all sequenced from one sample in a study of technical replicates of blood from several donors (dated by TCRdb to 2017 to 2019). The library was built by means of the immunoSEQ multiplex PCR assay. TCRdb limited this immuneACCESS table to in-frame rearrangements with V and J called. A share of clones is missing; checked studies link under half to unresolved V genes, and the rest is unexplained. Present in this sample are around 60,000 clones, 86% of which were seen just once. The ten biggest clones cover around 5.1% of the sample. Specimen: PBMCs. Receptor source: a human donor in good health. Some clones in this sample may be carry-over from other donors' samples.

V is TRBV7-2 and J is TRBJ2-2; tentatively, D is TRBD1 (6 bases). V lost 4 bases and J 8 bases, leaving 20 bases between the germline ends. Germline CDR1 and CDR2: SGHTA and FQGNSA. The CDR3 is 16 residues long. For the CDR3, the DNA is TGTGCCAGCAGCTCCGAAGCAGGGGTGTCGGTGGGGGAGCTGTTTTTT. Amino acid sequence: CASSSEAGVSVGELFF.

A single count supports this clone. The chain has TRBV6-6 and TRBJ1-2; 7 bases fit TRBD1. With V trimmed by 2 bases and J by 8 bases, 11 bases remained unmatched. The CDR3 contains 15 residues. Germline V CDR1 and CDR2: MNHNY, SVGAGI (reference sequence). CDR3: CASSYQREGADGYTF. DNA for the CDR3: TGTGCCAGCAGTTACCAGCGGGAGGGGGCGGACGGCTACACCTTC.

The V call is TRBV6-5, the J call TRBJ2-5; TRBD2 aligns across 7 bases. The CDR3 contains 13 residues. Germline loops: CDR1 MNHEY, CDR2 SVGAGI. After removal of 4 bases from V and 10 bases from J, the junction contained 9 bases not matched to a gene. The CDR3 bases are TGTGCCAGCAGTTCCTCCTCAGGACTAGTCCAGTACTTC. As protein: CASSSSSGLVQYF.

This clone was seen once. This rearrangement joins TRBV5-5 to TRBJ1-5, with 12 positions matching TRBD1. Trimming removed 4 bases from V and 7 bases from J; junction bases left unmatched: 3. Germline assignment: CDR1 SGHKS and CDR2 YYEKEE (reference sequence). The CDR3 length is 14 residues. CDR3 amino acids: CASSLGQGAQPQHF. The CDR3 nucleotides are TGTGCCAGCAGCCTGGGACAGGGGGCGCAGCCCCAGCATTTT.

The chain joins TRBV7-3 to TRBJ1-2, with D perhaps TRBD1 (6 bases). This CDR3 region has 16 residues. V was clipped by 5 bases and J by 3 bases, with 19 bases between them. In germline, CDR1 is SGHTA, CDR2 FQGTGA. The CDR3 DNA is TGTGCCAGCAGCCCCCAAGGTGGGGGGGGCGACTATGGCTACACCTTC. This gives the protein CASSPQGGGGDYGYTF.

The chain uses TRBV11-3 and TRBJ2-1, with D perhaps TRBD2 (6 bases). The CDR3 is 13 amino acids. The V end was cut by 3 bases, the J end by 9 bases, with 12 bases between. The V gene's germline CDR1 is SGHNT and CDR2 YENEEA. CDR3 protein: CASSFGGAREQFF. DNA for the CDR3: TGTGCCAGCAGCTTTGGCGGGGCGCGTGAGCAGTTCTTC.

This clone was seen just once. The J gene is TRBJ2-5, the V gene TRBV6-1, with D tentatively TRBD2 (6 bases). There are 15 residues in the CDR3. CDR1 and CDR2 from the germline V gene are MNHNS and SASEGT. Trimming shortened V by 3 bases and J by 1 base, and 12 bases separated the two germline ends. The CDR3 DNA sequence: TGTGCCAGCAGTGATCTTAACGGGGGCCAAGAGACCCAGTACTTC. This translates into CASSDLNGGQETQYF.

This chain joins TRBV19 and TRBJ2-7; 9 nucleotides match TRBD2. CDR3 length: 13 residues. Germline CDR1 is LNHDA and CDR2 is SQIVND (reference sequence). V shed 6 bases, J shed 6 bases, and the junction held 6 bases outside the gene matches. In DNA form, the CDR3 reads TGTGCCAGTAGCCGCGGGGGGGCTTTCGAGCAGTACTTC. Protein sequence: CASSRGGAFEQYF.

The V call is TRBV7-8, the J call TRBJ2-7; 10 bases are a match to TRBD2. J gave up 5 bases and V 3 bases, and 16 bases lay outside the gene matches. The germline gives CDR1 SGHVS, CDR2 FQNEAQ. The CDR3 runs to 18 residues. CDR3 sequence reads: CASSFPIKRGGRGDEQYF. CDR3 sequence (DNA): TGTGCCAGCAGCTTCCCTATAAAGCGGGGGGGCCGTGGGGACGAGCAGTACTTC. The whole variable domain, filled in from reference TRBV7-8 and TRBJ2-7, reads GAGVSQSPRYKVAKRGQDVALRCDPISGHVSLFWYQQALGQGPEFLTYFQNEAQLDKSGLPSDRFFAERPEGSVSTLKIQRTQQEDSAVYLCASSFPIKRGGRGDEQYFGPGTRLTVT.

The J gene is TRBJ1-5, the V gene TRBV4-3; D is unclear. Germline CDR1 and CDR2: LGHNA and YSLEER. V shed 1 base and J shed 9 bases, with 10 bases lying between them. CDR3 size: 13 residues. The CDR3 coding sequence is TGCGCCAGCAGCCAAGTTAGAGGGATGCCCCAGCATTTT. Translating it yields CASSQVRGMPQHF.

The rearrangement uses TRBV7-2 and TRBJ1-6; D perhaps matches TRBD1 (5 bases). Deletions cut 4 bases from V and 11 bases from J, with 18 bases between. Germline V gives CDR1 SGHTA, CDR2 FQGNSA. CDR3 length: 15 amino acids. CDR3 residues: CASSSRQGFGAPLHF. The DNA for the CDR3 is TGTGCCAGCAGCTCCCGTCAGGGCTTTGGGGCACCCCTCCACTTT. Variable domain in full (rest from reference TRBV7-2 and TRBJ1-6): GAGVSQSPSNKVTEKGKDVELRCDPISGHTALYWYRQSLGQGLEFLIYFQGNSAPDKSGLPSDRFSAERTGGSVSTLTIQRTQQEDSAVYLCASSSRQGFGAPLHFGNGTRLTVT.

The CDR3 spells CASSKAGGGYEQYF. The DNA of the CDR3 is TGTGCCAGCAGTAAAGCGGGAGGGGGATACGAGCAGTACTTC. The rearrangement links TRBV5-6 to TRBJ2-7, with TRBD2 matching 10 bases. Germline lookup yields CDR1 SGHDT and CDR2 YYEEEE. The CDR3 has 14 residues. After removal of 5 bases from V and 4 bases from J, the junction contained 6 bases not matched to a gene.

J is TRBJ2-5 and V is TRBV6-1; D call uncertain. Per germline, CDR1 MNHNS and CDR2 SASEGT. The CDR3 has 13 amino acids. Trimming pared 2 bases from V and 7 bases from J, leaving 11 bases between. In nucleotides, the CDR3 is TGTGCCAGCAGTGAAAGAGTATCGGGGACCCAGTACTTC. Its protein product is CASSERVSGTQYF.

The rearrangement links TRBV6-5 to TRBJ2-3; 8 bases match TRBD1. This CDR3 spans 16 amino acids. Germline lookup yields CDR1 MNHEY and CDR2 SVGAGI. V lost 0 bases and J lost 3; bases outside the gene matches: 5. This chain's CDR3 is CASSYSRQGRTDTQYF. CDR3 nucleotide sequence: TGTGCCAGCAGTTACTCACGACAGGGGCGGACAGATACGCAGTATTTT.

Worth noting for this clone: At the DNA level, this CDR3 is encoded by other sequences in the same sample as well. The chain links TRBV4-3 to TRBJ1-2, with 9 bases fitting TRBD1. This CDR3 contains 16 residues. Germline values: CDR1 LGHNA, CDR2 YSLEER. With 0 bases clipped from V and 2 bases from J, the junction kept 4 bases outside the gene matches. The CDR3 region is CASSQDLGQGNYGYTF. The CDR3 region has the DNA TGCGCCAGCAGCCAAGATTTAGGACAGGGGAACTATGGCTACACCTTC.

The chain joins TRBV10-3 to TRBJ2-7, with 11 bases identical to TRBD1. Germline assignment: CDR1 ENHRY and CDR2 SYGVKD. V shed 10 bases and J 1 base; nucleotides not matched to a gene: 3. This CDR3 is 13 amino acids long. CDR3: CATRDRGSYEQYF. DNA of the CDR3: TGTGCCACCAGGGACAGGGGGTCCTACGAGCAGTACTTC.

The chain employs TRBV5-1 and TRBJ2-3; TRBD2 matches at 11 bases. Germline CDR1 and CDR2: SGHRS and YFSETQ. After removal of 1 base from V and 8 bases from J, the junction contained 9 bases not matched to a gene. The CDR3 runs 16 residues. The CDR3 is CASSLLTTSGAGTQYF. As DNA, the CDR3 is TGCGCCAGCAGCTTGCTCACGACTAGCGGGGCGGGTACGCAGTATTTT.

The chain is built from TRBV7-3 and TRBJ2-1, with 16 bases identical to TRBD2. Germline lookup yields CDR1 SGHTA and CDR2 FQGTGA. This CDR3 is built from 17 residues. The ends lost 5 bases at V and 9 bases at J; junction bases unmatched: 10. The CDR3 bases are TGTGCCAGCAGCGCGGGGACTAGCGGGAGGGCCGGGGGTGAGCAGTTCTTC. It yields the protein CASSAGTSGRAGGEQFF.

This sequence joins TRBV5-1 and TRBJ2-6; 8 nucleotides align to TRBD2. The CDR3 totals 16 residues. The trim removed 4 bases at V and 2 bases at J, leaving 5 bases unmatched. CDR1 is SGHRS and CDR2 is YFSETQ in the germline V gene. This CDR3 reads CASSTDGRAGANVLTF. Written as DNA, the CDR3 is TGCGCCAGCAGCACGGACGGGAGGGCTGGGGCCAACGTCCTGACTTTC.

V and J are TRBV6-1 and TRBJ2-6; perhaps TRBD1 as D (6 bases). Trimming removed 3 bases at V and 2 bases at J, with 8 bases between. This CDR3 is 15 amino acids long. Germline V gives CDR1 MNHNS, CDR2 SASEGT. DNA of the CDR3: TGTGCCAGCAGTGATTGGACAGCTGGGGCCAACGTCCTGACTTTC. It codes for CASSDWTAGANVLTF.

As DNA, the CDR3 is TGTGCCAGCAGTTTGTACTCGTCCGGGACAGCAAAAAACATTCAGTACTTC. It encodes CASSLYSSGTAKNIQYF. The chain is built from TRBV27 and TRBJ2-4, with 7 bases identical to TRBD1. The CDR3 has 17 residues. Trimming took 3 bases from V and 4 from J; bases not matched to a gene: 12. Germline CDR1 is MNHEY and CDR2 is SMNVEV (reference sequence).